This T cell receptor (beta chain) derives from a study of regulatory T cells in long-lasting Graves disease. Germline CDR1 is SGHRS and CDR2 is YFSETQ. This CDR3 has 17 residues. V lost 3 bases and J lost 8; bases outside the gene matches: 13. Investigators prepared the TCR beta libraries by applying iRepertoire HTBI primers and Arm-PCR of CDR3 regions. MiXCR was run by TCRdb on the multiplex PCR reads, yielding one entry per CDR3 protein. The sample carries about 290,000 distinct CDR3 sequences, 22% recorded once. This clonotype was counted many times. Time point noted: persistent/refractory GD, antithyroid drugs over 5 years with positive TRAb. Preparation of the TCR library used RNA extracted from PBMCs.

This receptor was taken from a female donor with Graves disease. The source material was peripheral blood mononuclear cells (PBMCs), sampled when the disease was refractory, from a patient treated with antithyroid drugs. The rearrangement uses TRBV5-1 and TRBJ1-4, with 10 bases aligning to TRBD1. The CDR3 loop reads CASSSGQGGPFGEKLFF. The CDR3, as DNA: TGCGCCAGCAGCTCAGGACAGGGGGGACCTTTCGGGGAAAAACTGTTTTTT.